This TCR beta chain emerged from a study of response to subunit inactivated influenza vaccine. V lost 0 bases to trimming and J lost 5 bases, with 11 bases between them. This CDR3 region has 15 residues. Germline CDR1 is SGHTA and CDR2 is FQGNSA. Findings of the study overall: It was the authors' suggestion that each seasonal influenza vaccination recruits few new T cells.

TCRdb itself ran the RT-PCR reads through MiXCR, one entry per CDR3 protein. Here the sample spans just over 300,000 distinct CDR3 sequences, approximately 20% being singletons. This clonotype was observed many times. Its antigen is not known. The material was PBMCs from blood, obtained about 20 months after vaccination. The chain recombines TRBV7-2 with TRBJ1-5; the D gene is possibly TRBD1 (5 bases). The receptor comes from a man between 50 and 70 years old who received an inactivated influenza vaccine. CDR3 DNA sequence: TGTGCCAGCAGCTTAGCCGGGACCGGGTATCAGCCCCAGCATTTT. Its protein product is CASSLAGTGYQPQHF. The full variable domain, in which reference TRBV7-2 and TRBJ1-5 provide the parts outside the CDR3, is GAGVSQSPSNKVTEKGKDVELRCDPISGHTALYWYRQSLGQGLEFLIYFQGNSAPDKSGLPSDRFSAERTGGSVSTLTIQRTQQEDSAVYLCASSLAGTGYQPQHFGDGTRLSIL.